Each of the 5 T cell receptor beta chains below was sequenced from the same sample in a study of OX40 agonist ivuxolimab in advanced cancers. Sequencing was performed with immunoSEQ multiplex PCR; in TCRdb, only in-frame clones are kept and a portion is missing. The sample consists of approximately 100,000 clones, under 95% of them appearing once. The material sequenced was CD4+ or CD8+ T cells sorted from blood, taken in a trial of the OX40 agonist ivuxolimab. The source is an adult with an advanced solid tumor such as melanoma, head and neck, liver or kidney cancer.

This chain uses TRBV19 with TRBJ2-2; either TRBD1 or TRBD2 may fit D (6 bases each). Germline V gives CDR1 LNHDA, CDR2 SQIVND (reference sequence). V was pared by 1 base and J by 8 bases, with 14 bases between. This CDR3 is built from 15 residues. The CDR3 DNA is TGTGCCAGTAGTATAGCCGGGGGCCGAGTTGGGGAGCTGTTTTTT. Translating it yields CASSIAGGRVGELFF.

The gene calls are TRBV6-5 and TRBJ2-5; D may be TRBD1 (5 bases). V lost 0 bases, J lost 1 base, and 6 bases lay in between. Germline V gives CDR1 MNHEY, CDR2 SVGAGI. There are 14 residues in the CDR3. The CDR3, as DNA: TGTGCCAGCAGTTACTCTACAGGCCAAGAGACCCAGTACTTC. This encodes CASSYSTGQETQYF.

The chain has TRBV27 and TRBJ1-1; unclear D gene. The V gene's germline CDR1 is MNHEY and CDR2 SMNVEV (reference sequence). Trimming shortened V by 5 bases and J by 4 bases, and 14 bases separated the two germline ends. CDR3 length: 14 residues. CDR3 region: CASSIPGRPTEAFF. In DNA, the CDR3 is TGTGCCAGCAGTATCCCCGGCAGGCCCACTGAAGCTTTCTTT.

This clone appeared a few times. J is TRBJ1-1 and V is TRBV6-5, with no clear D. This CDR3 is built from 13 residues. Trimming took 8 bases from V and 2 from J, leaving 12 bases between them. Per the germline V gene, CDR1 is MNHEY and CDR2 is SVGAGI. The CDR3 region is CASLQNSNTEAFF. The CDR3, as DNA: TGTGCCAGCCTACAGAACTCCAACACTGAAGCTTTCTTT.

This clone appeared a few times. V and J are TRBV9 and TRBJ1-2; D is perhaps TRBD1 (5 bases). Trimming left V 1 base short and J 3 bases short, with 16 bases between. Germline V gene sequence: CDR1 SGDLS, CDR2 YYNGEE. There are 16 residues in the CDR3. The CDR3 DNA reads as TGTGCCAGCAGCGTACCCCCGAATGCAGGGCACTATGGCTACACCTTC. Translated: CASSVPPNAGHYGYTF. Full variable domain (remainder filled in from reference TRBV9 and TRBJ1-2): DSGVTQTPKHLITATGQRVTLRCSPRSGDLSVYWYQQSLDQGLQFLIQYYNGEERAKGNILERFSAQQFPDLHSELNLSSLELGDSALYFCASSVPPNAGHYGYTFGSGTRLTVV.